Sequencing of this T cell receptor beta chain was carried out in a study of CD8 T cells in Susac syndrome. Trimming shortened V by 4 bases and J by 0 bases, and 7 bases separated the two germline ends. The CDR3 has 14 residues. It was with random hexamers that 0.5 to 1 ug RNA was reverse transcribed. TCRdb ran MiXCR on the immunoSEQ multiplex PCR reads and lists one entry per CDR3 protein. The table has around 150,000 distinct CDR3 sequences, approximately 94% seen once; the top ten hold roughly 0.08%. Material for sequencing was CD4+ T cells from PBMCs. The TCR was taken from a human donor with Susac syndrome. The rearrangement joins TRBV12-3 or TRBV12-4 to TRBJ2-1, with D possibly being TRBD1 or TRBD2 (5 bases each). The CDR3 protein is CASSWDRSYNEQFF. Written as DNA, the CDR3 is TGTGCCAGCAGTTGGGACCGCTCCTACAATGAGCAGTTCTTC.